This entry lists 28 T cell receptor beta chains sequenced from one sample in a study of cytomegalovirus exposure and HLA in healthy donors. The PCR contained 60 Vbeta and 13 Jbeta primers. The repertoire was sequenced with immunoSEQ multiplex PCR; TCRdb's copy has only in-frame clones and lacks some. The repertoire holds about 250,000 clones, with 80% to 95% as singletons. Sequenced input: PBMCs. Receptors were obtained from a girl aged 2-10 years in good health and CMV-seronegative.

The genes are TRBV29-1 and TRBJ1-1; no clear D gene. Germline assignment: CDR1 SQVTM and CDR2 ANQGSEA. Trimming removed 7 bases at V and 2 bases at J, with 8 bases between. CDR3 size: 11 residues. CDR3 sequence: CSGGRNTEAFF. For the CDR3, the DNA is TGCAGCGGTGGGAGAAACACTGAAGCTTTCTTT.

This clone came up once. The V gene is TRBV4-1, the J gene TRBJ1-1, with a tentative D call TRBD1 (5 bases). Germline CDR1 MGHRA, CDR2 YSYEKL. V shed 0 bases and J shed 4 bases, with 9 bases lying between them. The length of the CDR3 is 14 residues. The CDR3: CASSQEQGITEAFF. The CDR3 region has the DNA TGCGCCAGCAGCCAAGAGCAGGGAATCACTGAAGCTTTCTTT.

The gene calls are TRBV5-6 and TRBJ2-5; 10 bases are a match to TRBD2. Germline-derived CDR1 and CDR2 are SGHDT and YYEEEE. This CDR3 is 17 amino acids long. The junction had 13 bases not matched to a gene; V was cut back by 6 bases and J by 2 bases. The CDR3 sequence: CASIKWWPAGGQETQYF. In DNA form, the CDR3 reads TGTGCCAGCATCAAATGGTGGCCAGCGGGGGGGCAAGAGACCCAGTACTTC. The whole variable domain, filled in from reference TRBV5-6 and TRBJ2-5, reads DAGVTQSPTHLIKTRGQQVTLRCSPKSGHDTVSWYQQALGQGPQFIFQYYEEEERQRGNFPDRFSGHQFPNYSSELNVNALLLGDSALYLCASIKWWPAGGQETQYFGPGTRLLVL.

The rearrangement uses TRBV5-1 and TRBJ1-4, with no clear D. Trimming took 0 bases from V and 4 from J, leaving 10 bases between them. This CDR3 comprises 15 residues. The germline gives CDR1 SGHRS, CDR2 YFSETQ. CDR3 in amino acids: CASSLAEAFNEKLFF. The CDR3, as DNA: TGCGCCAGCAGCTTGGCCGAGGCTTTTAATGAAAAACTGTTTTTT.

V usage is TRBV7-2 and J usage is TRBJ1-5; perhaps TRBD1 as D (5 bases). Deletions cut 1 base from V and 0 bases from J, with 10 bases between. From germline, CDR1 is SGHTA and CDR2 FQGNSA. The length of the CDR3 is 16 residues. CDR3 sequence: CASSLERGYSNQPQHF. In DNA, the CDR3 is TGTGCCAGCAGCTTAGAGCGGGGCTATAGCAATCAGCCCCAGCATTTT. The whole variable domain, remainder taken from reference TRBV7-2 and TRBJ1-5, is GAGVSQSPSNKVTEKGKDVELRCDPISGHTALYWYRQSLGQGLEFLIYFQGNSAPDKSGLPSDRFSAERTGGSVSTLTIQRTQQEDSAVYLCASSLERGYSNQPQHFGDGTRLSIL.

This chain links TRBV5-6 with TRBJ2-7, with D unresolved. Trimming took off 2 bases at V and 5 bases at J, with 8 bases between the two ends. This CDR3 region has 12 residues. Germline CDR1 SGHDT, CDR2 YYEEEE. The CDR3 DNA sequence: TGTGCCAGCAGCTTCGCGGTTAACGAGCAGTACTTC. Protein product: CASSFAVNEQYF.

V usage is TRBV15 and J usage is TRBJ2-7; 11 bases map to TRBD2. V was clipped by 0 bases and J by 4 bases; unmatched bases: 5. Germline V gene data show CDR1 as LNHNV and CDR2 as YYDKDF (reference sequence). The CDR3 has 16 residues. The CDR3 is CATSRDWASGGYEQYF. In DNA form, the CDR3 reads TGTGCCACCAGCAGAGATTGGGCTAGCGGGGGGTACGAGCAGTACTTC.

J is TRBJ2-5 and V is TRBV5-1, with 13 bases that match TRBD2. V trimming: 3 bases; J trimming: 8 bases; junction bases outside the gene matches: 13. The CDR3 is 17 residues long. Germline V gene data show CDR1 as SGHRS and CDR2 as YFSETQ. CDR3 DNA sequence: TGCGCCAGCAGCTCTCTCGGGACTAGCGGGATGCTCCCAACCCAGTACTTC. It is translated as CASSSLGTSGMLPTQYF.

This chain joins TRBV19 and TRBJ2-1; the match to TRBD2 covers 14 bases. The CDR3 is 18 residues long. Germline V gene data show CDR1 as LNHDA and CDR2 as SQIVND (reference sequence). Trimming at V came to 4 bases and at J to 1 base, leaving 6 bases not matched to a gene. The CDR3 region has the DNA TGTGCCAGTAGTACCGGACTAGCGGGAGGACATTCCTACAATGAGCAGTTCTTC. Translating it yields CASSTGLAGGHSYNEQFF.

The rearrangement joins TRBV5-1 to TRBJ1-1, with a possible D match to TRBD1 (6 bases). This CDR3 has 14 residues. Trimming took 0 bases from V and 4 from J, leaving 10 bases between them. The germline CDR1 and CDR2 sequences are SGHRS and YFSETQ. This CDR3 reads CASSLVGASTEAFF. The CDR3 nucleotides read TGCGCCAGCAGCTTGGTGGGGGCGAGCACTGAAGCTTTCTTT. Supplemented by reference TRBV5-1 and TRBJ1-1, the full variable domain reads KAGVTQTPRYLIKTRGQQVTLSCSPISGHRSVSWYQQTPGQGLQFLFEYFSETQRNKGNFPGRFSGRQFSNSRSEMNVSTLELGDSALYLCASSLVGASTEAFFGQGTRLTVV.

Comment on this clone: An end of the junction differs from the germline gene, which may be a read error. The chain recombines TRBV11-1 with TRBJ2-3, with 12 bases lining up with TRBD2. This CDR3 has 15 amino acids. Germline-derived CDR1 and CDR2 are SGHAT and FQDESV (reference sequence). The chain's CDR3 is CVSSFGLAGGDTQYF. In DNA form, the CDR3 reads TGTGTCAGCAGCTTCGGTCTAGCGGGGGGGGATACGCAGTATTTT.

The V gene is TRBV2, the J gene TRBJ1-5; 7 bases agree with TRBD1. This CDR3 has 15 amino acids. V lost 4 bases to trimming and J lost 3 bases; unmatched junction nucleotides: 6. Germline loops: CDR1 SNHLY, CDR2 FYNNEI. CDR3 nucleotides: TGTGCCAGCAGTGTACCGGGACAGTTCAATCAGCCCCAGCATTTT. The encoded protein is CASSVPGQFNQPQHF.

The chain is built from TRBV2 and TRBJ2-7; 9 positions agree with TRBD1. Losses at the gene ends were 2 bases for V and 2 bases for J; bases not matched to a gene: 1. The germline V gene encodes CDR1 SNHLY and CDR2 FYNNEI. This CDR3 contains 14 residues. The CDR3 DNA sequence: TGTGCCAGCAGTGAACACAGGGGGCCCTACGAGCAGTACTTC. Its protein product is CASSEHRGPYEQYF.

The rearrangement uses TRBV6-5 and TRBJ2-7, with TRBD2 identical over 11 bases. This CDR3 comprises 16 residues. V dropped 4 bases and J dropped 6; count of bases not matched to a gene: 11. Germline lookup yields CDR1 MNHEY and CDR2 SVGAGI. The CDR3: CASSSLTSGITGEQYF. Here the CDR3 DNA reads TGTGCCAGCAGTTCTTTGACTAGCGGGATAACGGGCGAGCAGTACTTC.

CDR3 amino acids: CASSPGGGGVPTEAFF. The CDR3 DNA is TGTGCCAGCAGTCCAGGAGGCGGGGGGGTCCCCACTGAAGCTTTCTTT. The chain combines TRBV9 with TRBJ1-1, with D perhaps matching TRBD1 (5 bases). V was trimmed by 5 bases and J by 4 bases, leaving 21 bases between them. Looked up from germline, CDR1 is SGDLS and CDR2 is YYNGEE. The CDR3 totals 16 residues.

V is TRBV9 and J is TRBJ2-2, with 9 bases lining up with TRBD2. V trimming: 4 bases; J trimming: 7 bases; junction bases outside the gene matches: 11. The CDR3 spans 16 residues. CDR1 is SGDLS and CDR2 is YYNGEE in the germline V gene. CDR3 sequence: CASSLGTSLRGGELFF. CDR3 sequence (DNA): TGTGCCAGCAGCTTGGGGACTAGCTTAAGAGGCGGGGAGCTGTTTTTT.

V usage is TRBV19 and J usage is TRBJ1-2, with 7 positions matching TRBD1. The CDR3 consists of 12 residues. Germline V CDR1 and CDR2: LNHDA, SQIVND (reference sequence). V lost 5 bases and J lost 9; bases outside the gene matches: 6. The CDR3, as DNA: TGTGCCAGTAGTCCCCGACAGGGCAGCTACACCTTC. Protein: CASSPRQGSYTF.

This sequence joins TRBV5-1 and TRBJ2-1; 12 bases align to TRBD2. With 4 bases clipped from V and 0 bases from J, the junction kept 2 bases outside the gene matches. This CDR3 spans 16 amino acids. Germline V gives CDR1 SGHRS, CDR2 YFSETQ. The CDR3: CASSRTSGDSYNEQFF. CDR3 coding DNA: TGCGCCAGCAGCCGGACTAGCGGGGACTCCTACAATGAGCAGTTCTTC. The entire variable domain, with the rest obtained from reference TRBV5-1 and TRBJ2-1, is as follows: KAGVTQTPRYLIKTRGQQVTLSCSPISGHRSVSWYQQTPGQGLQFLFEYFSETQRNKGNFPGRFSGRQFSNSRSEMNVSTLELGDSALYLCASSRTSGDSYNEQFFGPGTRLTVL.

This chain connects TRBV6-6 to TRBJ2-1, with 11 bases that match TRBD2. J gave up 7 bases and V 0 bases, and 5 bases lay outside the gene matches. Germline V CDR1 and CDR2: MNHNY, SVGAGI (reference sequence). The CDR3 totals 16 residues. In DNA, the CDR3 is TGTGCCAGCAGTTACTCTCCGGGACTAGCGGAAAATGAGCAGTTCTTC. Translating gives CASSYSPGLAENEQFF.

This chain connects TRBV6-1 to TRBJ2-7, with D possibly being TRBD2 (6 bases). This CDR3 comprises 16 residues. CDR1 is MNHNS, CDR2 SASEGT, per germline. Trimming removed 2 bases at V and 0 bases at J, with 14 bases between. Here the CDR3 reads CASSENPGLSSYEQYF. CDR3 nucleotides: TGTGCCAGCAGTGAAAACCCGGGACTGAGCTCCTACGAGCAGTACTTC.

The chain recombines TRBV5-6 with TRBJ2-3, with D uncertain. Germline V gene lookup returns CDR1 SGHDT and CDR2 YYEEEE. The CDR3 extends over 13 amino acids. V was cut by 4 bases and J by 1 base, with 7 bases left in between. In DNA form, the CDR3 reads TGTGCCAGCAGCCCCCAGGGCACAGATACGCAGTATTTT. Translated: CASSPQGTDTQYF.

This clone was seen a few times. The V and J genes are TRBV29-1 and TRBJ1-1; TRBD1 matches at 9 bases. This CDR3 is built from 16 residues. Germline trimming cut 1 base from V and 0 bases from J; bases unmatched to any gene: 6. Germline-derived CDR1 and CDR2 are SQVTM and ANQGSEA. The CDR3 is CSVEADRGKMNTEAFF. The CDR3 nucleotides are TGCAGCGTTGAAGCGGACAGGGGAAAAATGAACACTGAAGCTTTCTTT.

Comments on this clone: Its ends do not fully match the called genes, so a read error is possible. This rearrangement joins TRBV19 to TRBJ2-2; no firm D call. Germline assignment: CDR1 LNHDA and CDR2 SQIVND (reference sequence). CDR3 size: 12 residues. CDR3 nucleotide sequence: TGCGCCTCTCGGGCGAACACCGGGGAGCTGTTTTTT. It translates to CASRANTGELFF.

This clone was seen only a few times. This chain links TRBV5-6 with TRBJ2-6, with D possibly matching TRBD2 (5 bases). This CDR3 spans 15 amino acids. Trimming removed 4 bases from V and 0 bases from J, with 8 bases in between. Germline V gives CDR1 SGHDT, CDR2 YYEEEE. CDR3 loop: CASSLGSSGANVLTF. CDR3 nucleotides: TGTGCCAGCAGCCTAGGGAGCTCTGGGGCCAACGTCCTGACTTTC. Drawing the rest from reference TRBV5-6 and TRBJ2-6, the complete variable domain is DAGVTQSPTHLIKTRGQQVTLRCSPKSGHDTVSWYQQALGQGPQFIFQYYEEEERQRGNFPDRFSGHQFPNYSSELNVNALLLGDSALYLCASSLGSSGANVLTFGAGSRLTVL.

This rearrangement joins TRBV7-9 to TRBJ1-5, with D perhaps TRBD1 (6 bases). There are 17 residues in the CDR3. Deletions cut 5 bases from V and 11 bases from J, with 28 bases between. Germline V lookup: CDR1 SEHNR, CDR2 FQNEAQ (reference sequence). This CDR3 reads CASSPALGQPPEGAQHF. In DNA, the CDR3 is TGTGCCAGCAGCCCCGCCCTCGGACAGCCACCCGAGGGGGCCCAGCATTTT.

This clone showed up just a few times. This chain connects TRBV6-6 to TRBJ1-1; 7 bases map to TRBD1. CDR3 length equals 14 residues. Per germline, CDR1 MNHNY and CDR2 SVGAGI (reference sequence). V shed 6 bases and J 5 bases; nucleotides not matched to a gene: 9. CDR3 amino acids: CASSRDRVQTEAFF. DNA of the CDR3: TGTGCCAGCAGCCGTGACAGGGTGCAGACTGAAGCTTTCTTT.

The rearrangement links TRBV5-6 to TRBJ2-3; 10 positions match TRBD1. Germline V gene data show CDR1 as SGHDT and CDR2 as YYEEEE. V was clipped by 4 bases and J by 6 bases; unmatched bases: 11. The CDR3 length is 16 residues. CDR3 DNA sequence: TGTGCCAGCAGCCCATTTGGACAGGGGGTTCGGGATACGCAGTATTTT. Its translation is CASSPFGQGVRDTQYF.

This chain connects TRBV13 to TRBJ1-2; 7 bases match TRBD1. The CDR3 extends over 16 amino acids. CDR1 and CDR2 from the germline V gene are PRHDT and FYEKMQ (reference sequence). V was pared by 5 bases and J by 1 base, with 10 bases of the junction left unmatched. CDR3 protein: CASSDGRGRGNYGYTF. The CDR3 DNA reads TGTGCCAGCAGCGACGGGAGGGGGCGAGGTAACTATGGCTACACCTTC.